Following are 21 T cell receptor beta chains from one sample sequenced in a study. One entry per CDR3 protein, called by TCRdb with MiXCR from the RT-PCR reads. Here the sample spans about 700,000 distinct CDR3 sequences, about 14% being singletons. Material: memory CD4+ T cells from blood. All receptors derive from a female donor in good health, serving as a healthy control.

In this sample, this clonotype turned up a few times. This chain connects TRBV6-5 to TRBJ2-7; D is ambiguous. This CDR3 spans 16 amino acids. Trimming cost V 0 bases and J 3 bases, with 15 bases left between them. CDR1 and CDR2 (germline): MNHEY, SVGAGI. The CDR3 spells CASSYSRPPPGYEQYF. CDR3 coding DNA: TGTGCCAGCAGTTACTCCAGGCCCCCCCCAGGCTACGAGCAGTACTTC.

This clonotype was picked up many times. V usage is TRBV6-2 or TRBV6-3 and J usage is TRBJ2-7; D not certain. V gave up 5 bases and J gave up 6 bases, with 8 bases separating them. The CDR3 consists of 11 residues. CDR1 is MNHEY and CDR2 is SVGEGT in the germline V gene. CDR3 sequence (DNA): TGTGCCAGCAGTCCCGCTGTCGAGCAGTACTTC. As protein: CASSPAVEQYF.

The V gene is TRBV4-2, the J gene TRBJ2-3, with 9 bases identical to TRBD2. The CDR3 has 14 amino acids. CDR1 LGHNA and CDR2 YNFKEQ come from the germline V gene. V lost 4 bases to trimming and J lost 7 bases; unmatched junction nucleotides: 6. CDR3 coding DNA: TGTGCCAGCAGCCCCCGCGGGAGGGAAAATACGCAGTATTTT. Translation gives CASSPRGRENTQYF.

The chain uses TRBV6-1 and TRBJ1-1, with a weak D call TRBD1 (5 bases). The V end lost 8 bases, the J end lost 3 bases, and 19 bases lay between the germline ends. The CDR3 has 15 residues. Germline V gene data show CDR1 as MNHNS and CDR2 as SASEGT. The CDR3 reads CASGAGPFADTEAFF. The CDR3 region has the DNA TGTGCCAGCGGAGCGGGACCCTTTGCCGACACTGAAGCTTTCTTT.

The CDR3 loop is CASSWGEDEQFF. The CDR3 coding sequence is TGCGCCAGCAGCTGGGGCGAAGATGAGCAGTTCTTC. J is TRBJ2-1 and V is TRBV5-1; weak D call: TRBD1 (5 bases). Germline values: CDR1 SGHRS, CDR2 YFSETQ. The CDR3 has 12 amino acids. V was trimmed by 3 bases and J by 8 bases, leaving 9 bases between them.

This clonotype came up a few times. The chain combines TRBV20-1 with TRBJ2-7; the D gene is possibly TRBD1 (5 bases). The CDR3 length is 11 residues. With 6 bases removed from V and 5 bases from J, the gap between germline ends came to 11 bases. Germline CDR1 and CDR2: DFQATT and SNEGSKA (reference sequence). The CDR3 coding sequence is TGCAGTGCCGTTCAGGGTGACGAGCAGTACTTC. This sequence encodes CSAVQGDEQYF.

There are a few counts of this clonotype. Germline is not matched at one junction end, which may reflect a read error. This chain joins TRBV27 and TRBJ2-1; D possibly corresponds to TRBD1 (6 bases). The CDR3 loop spans 9 amino acids. The V gene's germline CDR1 is MNHEY and CDR2 SMNVEV (reference sequence). In DNA form, the CDR3 reads TGTGCCAGCAGTGCCGGACAGAGTTTC. It is translated as CASSAGQSF.

As DNA, the CDR3 is TGTGCCAGCAGCAAAGTTCACAGGGGGCTTTACAATGAGCAGTTCTTC. Its protein product is CASSKVHRGLYNEQFF. The rearrangement joins TRBV21-1 to TRBJ2-1; no check of the table's D call, TRBD1, against the DNA was made. TRBV21-1 is annotated as a pseudogene. CDR3 length: 16 amino acids.

V is TRBV5-1 and J is TRBJ2-7; 7 nucleotides agree with TRBD1. Germline assignment: CDR1 SGHRS and CDR2 YFSETQ. CDR3 length: 13 amino acids. V lost 6 bases to trimming and J lost 2 bases; unmatched junction nucleotides: 5. This CDR3 reads CASTTGFPYEQYF. CDR3 nucleotide sequence: TGCGCCAGCACGACAGGGTTCCCCTACGAGCAGTACTTC.

The rearrangement uses TRBV4-3 and TRBJ2-4; perhaps D is TRBD1 or TRBD2 (5 bases each). Germline V gene data show CDR1 as LGHNA and CDR2 as YSLEER. The CDR3 totals 13 residues. The V gene lost 0 bases and the J gene lost 10 bases, with 10 bases spanning the gap. The CDR3 bases are TGCGCCAGCAGCCAAGAAGGGACCGCGATTCAGTACTTC. It specifies CASSQEGTAIQYF.

This clonotype was detected a few times. V gene TRBV28 combines with J gene TRBJ1-5, with 10 bases lining up with TRBD1. The CDR3 covers 16 residues. CDR1 is MDHEN and CDR2 is SYDVKM in the germline V gene. The V and J ends lost 6 bases and 4 bases, in that order; junction bases with no gene match: 9. CDR3 sequence reads: CASSPRGTGANQPQHF. DNA for the CDR3: TGTGCCAGCAGCCCCCGGGGGACAGGGGCAAATCAGCCCCAGCATTTT.

This clonotype was counted a few times. In DNA form, the CDR3 reads TGCGCCAGCAGTAGGGGGGAGGGCCTATACGAGCAGTACTTC. Translated: CASSRGEGLYEQYF. The gene calls are TRBV5-1 and TRBJ2-7; maybe TRBD2 (7 bases). V was cut by 5 bases and J by 4 bases, with 16 bases left in between. The CDR3 has 14 residues. CDR1 SGHRS and CDR2 YFSETQ come from the germline V gene.

This clonotype occurred a few times. The chain combines TRBV7-2 with TRBJ1-3; possibly TRBD1 for D (5 bases). Looked up from germline, CDR1 is SGHTA and CDR2 is FQGNSA. V was trimmed by 5 bases and J by 4 bases, leaving 12 bases between them. The CDR3 is 14 residues long. The CDR3 loop is CASSPGRVGNTIYF. CDR3 nucleotides: TGTGCCAGCAGCCCGGGCAGGGTGGGAAACACCATATATTTT.

The V gene is TRBV12-3 or TRBV12-4, the J gene TRBJ2-2; D not certain. This CDR3 contains 14 residues. V lost 5 bases and J 3 bases, leaving 10 bases between the germline ends. CDR3 in amino acids: CASSPLGYTGELFF. Written as DNA, the CDR3 is TGTGCCAGCAGTCCGCTGGGGTACACCGGGGAGCTGTTTTTT.

This clonotype appeared a few times. The V and J genes are TRBV7-2 and TRBJ2-1; 14 nucleotides agree with TRBD2. This CDR3 has 16 amino acids. Looked up from germline, CDR1 is SGHTA and CDR2 is FQGNSA. Losses at the gene ends were 5 bases for V and 13 bases for J; bases not matched to a gene: 13. This chain's CDR3 is CASSRSAGTSGSLQFF. The CDR3 region has the DNA TGTGCCAGCAGCCGCTCTGCGGGGACTAGCGGGAGTCTTCAGTTCTTC.

This clonotype was observed a handful of times. This chain uses TRBV20-1 with TRBJ2-2, with 11 bases lining up with TRBD2. The germline V gene has CDR1 DFQATT and CDR2 SNEGSKA (reference sequence). The CDR3 spans 18 residues. V lost 0 bases, J lost 5 bases, and 11 bases stayed unmatched. CDR3 in DNA: TGCAGTGCTAGAGATTGGAGATCGGGACTAGCGGATACCGGGGAGCTGTTTTTT. It codes for CSARDWRSGLADTGELFF.

This clonotype was picked up a small number of times. This sequence joins TRBV24-1 and TRBJ2-3; D gene unclear. V was shortened by 5 bases and J by 1 base, with 9 bases between the two germline ends. The CDR3 totals 14 residues. Germline-derived CDR1 and CDR2 are KGHDR and SFDVKD. This chain's CDR3 is CATSGHPGTDTQYF. The CDR3 DNA sequence: TGTGCCACCAGTGGACACCCAGGCACAGATACGCAGTATTTT.

This clonotype was observed many times. V and J are TRBV6-2 or TRBV6-3 and TRBJ2-7; possible D gene TRBD2, 6 bases. Germline V gene data show CDR1 as MNHEY and CDR2 as SVGEGT. The CDR3 is 15 residues long. V lost 5 bases, J lost 2 bases, and 16 bases lay in between. This CDR3 is CASSPRGRGTYEQYF. The CDR3 DNA reads TGTGCCAGCAGTCCACGAGGGCGGGGCACCTACGAGCAGTACTTC.

The J gene is TRBJ1-2, the V gene TRBV3-1, with D maybe TRBD1 (6 bases). Germline V gene lookup returns CDR1 LGHDT and CDR2 YNNKEL (reference sequence). The CDR3 is 16 amino acids. Between the trimmed V and J ends, which lost 4 bases and 8 bases, there was a span of 23 bases. The CDR3 here is CASSLPDEVQGYGYTF. Here the CDR3 DNA reads TGTGCCAGCAGCCTCCCAGACGAGGTACAGGGCTACGGCTACACCTTC.

This clonotype turned up a few times. The chain uses TRBV4-1 and TRBJ1-2; 7 nucleotides line up with TRBD1. V dropped 3 bases and J dropped 3; count of bases not matched to a gene: 7. Germline CDR1 MGHRA, CDR2 YSYEKL. This CDR3 is 15 amino acids long. CDR3 in amino acids: CASSQLWGQYYGYTF. The DNA for the CDR3 is TGCGCCAGCAGCCAGCTCTGGGGACAGTACTATGGCTACACCTTC.

The V and J genes are TRBV7-2 and TRBJ2-7; 11 bases align to TRBD2. Trimming took 5 bases from V and 0 from J; bases not matched to a gene: 6. Per germline, CDR1 SGHTA and CDR2 FQGNSA. This CDR3 is built from 16 residues. CDR3 loop: CASSRGLAGRSYEQYF. The DNA for the CDR3 is TGTGCCAGCAGCCGCGGACTAGCGGGTCGCTCCTACGAGCAGTACTTC.